This is a list of T cell receptor beta chains from one sample in a study of T-cell memory formation after mild COVID-19. MiXCR was run by TCRdb on the 5' RACE reads, yielding one entry per CDR3 protein. The profile shows 150,000 to 200,000 distinct CDR3 sequences, 20% to 25% of them singletons. The sample was PBMCs or a T cell subset sorted from them (not recorded which). The receptor set was obtained from an adult woman who had mild COVID-19 (a few samples of this study predate the infection). Cell type and time point are not known. CDR3s include the opening cysteine and the closing phenylalanine or tryptophan. The order of the fields is J gene, D gene, clone size, V gene, CDR3 DNA, CDR3 protein. D genes are given only for firm matches. Size is stated for part of the rows, as once, few or many counts, or as a class when the clone is expanded.

>TRBJ1-5|TRBD1|-|TRBV3-1
TGTGCCAGCAGCCAAGGGACAGGGCCTAATCAGCCCCAGCATTTT
CASSQGTGPNQPQHF
>TRBJ2-1|-|-|TRBV5-5
TGTGCCAGCAGCCCGGACCACTCACCCTTAGCCAATCTCTGGTACAATGAGCAGTTCTTC
CASSPDHSPLANLWYNEQFF
>TRBJ1-1|-|-|TRBV27
TGTGCCAGCAGTCCACGACAGAGCCGGAACACTGAAGCTTTCTTT
CASSPRQSRNTEAFF
>TRBJ1-2|-|-|TRBV4-1
TGCGCCAGCAGCCCGCCTTGGGGACAACTCTTAAACTATGGCTACACCTTC
CASSPPWGQLLNYGYTF
>TRBJ2-5|TRBD1|-|TRBV5-1
TGCGCCAGCAGCTTGAGGAGGACAGGGTCGGAGGAGACCCAGTACTTC
CASSLRRTGSEETQYF
>TRBJ2-2|TRBD2|-|TRBV30
TGTGCCTGGGGAAAAATAGCGGGCGGGGAGCTGTTTTTT
CAWGKIAGGELFF
>TRBJ2-7|-|-|TRBV29-1
TGCAGCGTCGAGATTGCATACGAGCAGTACTTC
CSVEIAYEQYF
>TRBJ1-2|-|many|TRBV7-6
TGTGCCAGCAGCCCTACAGGGAATTACGGCTACACCTTC
CASSPTGNYGYTF
>TRBJ2-2|TRBD2|-|TRBV24-1
TGTGCCACCACCGATAGGGGACTAGCGGGAGGAGGCACCGGGGAGCTGTTTTTT
CATTDRGLAGGGTGELFF
>TRBJ2-1|-|-|TRBV15
TGTGCCACCAGCCCGACCCGCGCCGTATACTCCTACAATGAGCAGTTCTTC
CATSPTRAVYSYNEQFF